This TCR beta chain derives from a study of blood T cells in healthy people across ages. From germline, CDR1 is SGHTA and CDR2 FQGNSA. This CDR3 has 15 residues. V dropped 5 bases and J dropped 6; count of bases not matched to a gene: 7. Study-wide points: Estimated diversity, derived from one million T cells, was regarded as an underestimate.

To note about this clonotype: Its antigen is unidentified.

Combining a sample-barcoded 5' primer with a J-beta primer mix, a second PCR ran for about 6 to 11 cycles. MiXCR, run by TCRdb on the 5' RACE reads, gives a single entry per CDR3 protein. This sample carries 550,000 to 700,000 distinct CDR3 sequences, approximately 27% of them seen once, and the ten largest clones take approximately 17%. This TCR derives from a woman between 70 and 85 years old in good health. The sequencing sample was made of blood. The chain links TRBV7-2 to TRBJ2-1, with 10 nucleotides matching TRBD2. CDR3 sequence: CASSLQGLASNEQFF. The CDR3 bases are TGTGCCAGCAGCCTTCAGGGACTAGCGTCCAATGAGCAGTTCTTC.